The 5 T cell receptor beta chains listed next were all sequenced from one sample in a study of OX40 agonist ivuxolimab in advanced cancers. Sequencing was performed with immunoSEQ multiplex PCR; in TCRdb, only in-frame clones are kept and a portion is missing. This sample yields 75,000 to 100,000 clones, of which around 90% are seen a single time; approximately 3.6% belongs to the top ten. Sequenced material: CD4+ or CD8+ T cells sorted from blood, taken in a trial of the OX40 agonist ivuxolimab. Source of these receptors: an adult with an advanced solid tumor such as melanoma, head and neck, liver or kidney cancer.

The V and J genes are TRBV6-1 and TRBJ2-7; D is ambiguous. The CDR3 has 16 amino acids. V gave up 2 bases and J gave up 3 bases, with 17 bases separating them. Germline CDR1 and CDR2: MNHNS and SASEGT. In DNA, the CDR3 is TGTGCCAGCAGTGAATACGAGGTTTCAACCGGCTACGAGCAGTACTTC. It specifies CASSEYEVSTGYEQYF.

This rearrangement joins TRBV7-6 to TRBJ2-1; D may match TRBD1 or TRBD2 (5 bases each). Germline-derived CDR1 and CDR2 are SGHVS and FNYEAQ. The CDR3 is made up of 15 amino acids. Trimming stripped 3 bases from V and 6 bases from J, with 15 bases between. This chain's CDR3 is CASSLGPQEVNEQFF. The CDR3 DNA follows: TGTGCCAGCAGCTTGGGGCCACAGGAGGTCAATGAGCAGTTCTTC.

This clone showed up just once. CDR3 residues: CASSLSFTNYGYTF. DNA for the CDR3: TGTGCCAGCAGTTTATCATTTACTAACTATGGCTACACCTTC. V gene TRBV27 combines with J gene TRBJ1-2; no definite D call. Looked up from germline, CDR1 is MNHEY and CDR2 is SMNVEV (reference sequence). Trimming shortened V by 0 bases and J by 0 bases, and 5 bases separated the two germline ends. This CDR3 is built from 14 residues.

J is TRBJ2-7 and V is TRBV11-2, with a tentative D call TRBD2 (6 bases). Germline assignment: CDR1 SGHAT and CDR2 FQNNGV. The V end was cut by 5 bases, the J end by 3 bases, with 14 bases between. This CDR3 contains 14 residues. CDR3 region: CASSARDWVYEQYF. As DNA, the CDR3 is TGTGCCAGCAGCGCCCGGGACTGGGTCTACGAGCAGTACTTC.

The chain's CDR3 is CASRQTRGELFF. In nucleotides, the CDR3 is TGTGCCAGCAGGCAAACTAGAGGGGAGCTGTTTTTT. This chain uses TRBV7-9 with TRBJ2-2; D is perhaps TRBD2 (5 bases). The germline V and J ends were trimmed by 6 bases and 8 bases, with 10 bases remaining between them. The CDR3 totals 12 residues. Germline V gene data show CDR1 as SEHNR and CDR2 as FQNEAQ (reference sequence).